The clone carrying this T cell receptor (beta chain) was observed many times. Patients selected for sequencing had displayed CD8+CD57+ cell expansion by flow cytometry. As a group, the patients uniformly had severe acquired aplastic anemia. For CDR3 and TCR beta VDJ profiling, genomic DNA was the template used. One entry per CDR3 protein, called by TCRdb with MiXCR from the reads. The top ten clones hold around 1.2% of a sample with 310,000 or so distinct CDR3 sequences, 45% to 65% of them seen once. The entry originates in a study of CD8+CD57+ T cells in acquired aplastic anemia. The trim removed 5 bases at V and 0 bases at J, leaving 9 bases unmatched. The germline V gene encodes CDR1 LNHDA and CDR2 SQIVND (reference sequence). The CDR3 spans 17 residues.

The J gene is TRBJ1-3, the V gene TRBV19, with 8 bases matching TRBD1. Sequenced: sorted CD4+, CD8+, or CD8+CD57+ T cells (not recorded which) from PBMCs. The receptor was derived from a human donor with aplastic anemia. The CDR3 sequence is CASSPNRGTGSGNTIYF. The CDR3 DNA reads as TGTGCCAGTAGTCCCAATAGGGGGACAGGCTCTGGAAACACCATATATTTT.